This T cell receptor beta chain was documented in a study of blood T cells in healthy people across ages. Notes on the study in general: When set beside aged donors, long-lived donors presented more naive CD4+ cells and higher diversity.

Sample-barcoded 5' priming and a J-beta primer mix drove a second PCR of 7 to 11 cycles. MiXCR, applied by TCRdb to the 5' RACE reads, yields one record per CDR3 protein. The sample includes fewer than 700,000 distinct CDR3 sequences, around half of them seen just once. This CDR3 has 16 amino acids. Germline CDR1 reads KGHDR; CDR2 reads SFDVKD. V gave up 5 bases and J gave up 0 bases; unmatched junction bases: 8. Each sample provided at least 5.5 micrograms of extracted total RNA. This clonotype was picked up a small number of times. Its antigen is not identified. The sequence was collected from a man aged 80 or over in good health. This chain joins TRBV24-1 and TRBJ2-5; TRBD2 agrees at 7 bases. Sequenced sample: blood. The CDR3 DNA reads as TGTGCCACCAGTGGCCTTAATCTAGCGGACCAAGAGACCCAGTACTTC. The encoded protein is CATSGLNLADQETQYF.